The clone carrying this TCR beta chain showed up just once. Only in-frame clones appear in the TCRdb table, and some are missing; sequencing was by immunoSEQ multiplex PCR. The sample consists of 300,000 to 350,000 clones, 88% of them appearing once. The record originates from a study of cytomegalovirus exposure and HLA in healthy donors. Study at large: According to later analysis, the same platform produced the 110 or so validation and 666 first-cohort repertoires.

Germline lookup yields CDR1 SGHRS and CDR2 YFSETQ. The CDR3 length is 19 residues. V lost 4 bases, J lost 0 bases, and 11 bases stayed unmatched. Sequences were obtained from PBMCs. This chain links TRBV5-1 with TRBJ2-1; TRBD1 aligns across 12 bases. This receptor was obtained from a young man in good health and CMV-seronegative. The CDR3 sequence is CASSLTGTGGPFSYNEQFF. In DNA, the CDR3 is TGCGCCAGCAGCCTGACCGGGACAGGGGGCCCTTTCTCCTACAATGAGCAGTTCTTC.